Here is one T cell receptor beta chain with its context. Its antigen is still unknown. With 3 bases removed from V and 6 bases from J, the gap between germline ends came to 13 bases. The CDR3 runs to 15 residues. Looked up from germline, CDR1 is SGHRS and CDR2 is YFSETQ. This record belongs to a study of OX40 agonist ivuxolimab in advanced cancers. Overall study: Patients received the agonistic anti-OX40 (CD134) antibody ivuxolimab.

Generated by immunoSEQ multiplex PCR, the TCRdb table keeps only in-frame clones and is missing some. The sample contains tens of thousands of clones, 89% of which appear only once. People who had autoimmune disease history or systemic immunosuppression were excluded. Study-level points and caveats: Undetermined was the antigen specificity of the expanded peripheral T cells. More expanded clones were found, on average, in CD8+ than in CD4+ T cells.

This TCR was recovered from an adult with an advanced solid tumor such as melanoma, head and neck, liver or kidney cancer. The J gene is TRBJ1-6, the V gene TRBV5-1; D ambiguous. Sequences were derived from CD4+ or CD8+ T cells sorted from blood, sampled in a trial of the OX40 agonist ivuxolimab. CDR3 loop: CASSSNSPINSPLHF. The CDR3 nucleotides are TGCGCCAGCAGCTCCAACAGTCCTATTAATTCACCCCTCCACTTT.